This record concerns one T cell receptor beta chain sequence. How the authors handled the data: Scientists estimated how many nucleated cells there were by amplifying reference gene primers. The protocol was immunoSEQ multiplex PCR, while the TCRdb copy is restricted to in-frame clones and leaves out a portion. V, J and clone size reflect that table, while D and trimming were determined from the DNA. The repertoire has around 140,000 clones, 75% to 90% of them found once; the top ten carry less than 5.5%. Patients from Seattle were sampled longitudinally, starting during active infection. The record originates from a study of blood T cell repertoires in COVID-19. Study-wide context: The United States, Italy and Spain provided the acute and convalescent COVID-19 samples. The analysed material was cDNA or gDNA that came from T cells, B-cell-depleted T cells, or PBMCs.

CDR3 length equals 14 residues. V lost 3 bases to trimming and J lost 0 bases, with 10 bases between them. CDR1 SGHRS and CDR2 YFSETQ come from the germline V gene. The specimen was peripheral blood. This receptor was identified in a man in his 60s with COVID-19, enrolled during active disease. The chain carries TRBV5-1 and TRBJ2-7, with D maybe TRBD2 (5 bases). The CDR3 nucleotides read TGCGCCAGCAGCTGGCGCGGGCACTCCTACGAGCAGTACTTC. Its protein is CASSWRGHSYEQYF. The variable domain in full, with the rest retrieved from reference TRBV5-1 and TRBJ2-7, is KAGVTQTPRYLIKTRGQQVTLSCSPISGHRSVSWYQQTPGQGLQFLFEYFSETQRNKGNFPGRFSGRQFSNSRSEMNVSTLELGDSALYLCASSWRGHSYEQYFGPGTRLTVT.